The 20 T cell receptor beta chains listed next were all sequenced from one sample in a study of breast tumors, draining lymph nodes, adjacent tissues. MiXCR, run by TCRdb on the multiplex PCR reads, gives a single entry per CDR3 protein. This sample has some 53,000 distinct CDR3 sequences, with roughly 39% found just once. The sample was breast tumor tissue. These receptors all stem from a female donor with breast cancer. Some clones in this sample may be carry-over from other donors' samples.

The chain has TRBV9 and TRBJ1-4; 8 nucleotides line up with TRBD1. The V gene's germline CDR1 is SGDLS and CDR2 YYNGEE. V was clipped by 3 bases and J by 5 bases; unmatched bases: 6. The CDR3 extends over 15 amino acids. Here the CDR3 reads CASSAGQERNEKLFF. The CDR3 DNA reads TGTGCCAGCAGCGCGGGACAGGAAAGAAATGAAAAACTGTTTTTT.

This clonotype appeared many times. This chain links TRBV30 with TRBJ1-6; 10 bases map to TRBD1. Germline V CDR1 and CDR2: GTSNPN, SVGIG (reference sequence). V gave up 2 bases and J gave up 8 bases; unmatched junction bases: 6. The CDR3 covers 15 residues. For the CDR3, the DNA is TGTGCCTGGAGTATGACTGGGACAGGGGATTCACCCCTCCACTTT. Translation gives CAWSMTGTGDSPLHF. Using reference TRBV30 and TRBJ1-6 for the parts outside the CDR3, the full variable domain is SQTIHQWPATLVQPVGSPLSLECTVEGTSNPNLYWYRQAAGRGLQLLFYSVGIGQISSEVPQNLSASRPQDRQFILSSKKLLLSDSGFYLCAWSMTGTGDSPLHFGNGTRLTVT.

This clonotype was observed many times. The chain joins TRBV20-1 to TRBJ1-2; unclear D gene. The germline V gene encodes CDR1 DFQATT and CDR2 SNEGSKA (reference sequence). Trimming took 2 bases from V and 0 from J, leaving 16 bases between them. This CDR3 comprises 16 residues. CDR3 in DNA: TGCAGTGCTAGATTGAGTACGGCCATATCTAACTATGGCTACACCTTC. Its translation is CSARLSTAISNYGYTF.

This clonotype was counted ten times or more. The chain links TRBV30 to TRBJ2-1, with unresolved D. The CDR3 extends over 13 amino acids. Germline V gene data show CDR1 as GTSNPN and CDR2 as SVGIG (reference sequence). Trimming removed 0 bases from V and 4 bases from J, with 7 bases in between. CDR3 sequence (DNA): TGTGCCTGGAGTGTACTACAATACAATGAGCAGTTCTTC. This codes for CAWSVLQYNEQFF. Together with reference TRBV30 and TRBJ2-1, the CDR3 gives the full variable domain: SQTIHQWPATLVQPVGSPLSLECTVEGTSNPNLYWYRQAAGRGLQLLFYSVGIGQISSEVPQNLSASRPQDRQFILSSKKLLLSDSGFYLCAWSVLQYNEQFFGPGTRLTVL.

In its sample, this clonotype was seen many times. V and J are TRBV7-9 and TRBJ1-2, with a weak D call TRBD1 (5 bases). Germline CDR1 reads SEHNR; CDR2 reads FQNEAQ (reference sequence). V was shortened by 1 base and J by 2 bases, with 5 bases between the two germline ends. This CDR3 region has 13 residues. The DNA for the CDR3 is TGTGCCAGCAGCTTAGGGACAAACTATGGCTACACCTTC. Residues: CASSLGTNYGYTF.

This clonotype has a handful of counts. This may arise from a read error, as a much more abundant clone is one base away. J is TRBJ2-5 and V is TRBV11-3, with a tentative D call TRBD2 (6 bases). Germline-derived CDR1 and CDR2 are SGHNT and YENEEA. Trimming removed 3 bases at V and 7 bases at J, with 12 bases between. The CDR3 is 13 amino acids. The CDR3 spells CASSLEGLATQYF. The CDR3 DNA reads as TGTGCCAGCAGCTTGGAGGGCCTCGCGACCCAGTACTTC.

In nucleotides, the CDR3 is TGCAGTGCCCGAAGAGGGATAGATTTGGGGGGGCACTGTGGCTACACCTTC. Translated, it gives CSARRGIDLGGHCGYTF. The J gene is TRBJ1-2, the V gene TRBV20-1; tentative D call: TRBD1 (6 bases). The germline V and J ends were trimmed by 6 bases and 7 bases, with 30 bases remaining between them. This CDR3 has 17 residues. Germline CDR1 and CDR2: DFQATT and SNEGSKA (reference sequence).

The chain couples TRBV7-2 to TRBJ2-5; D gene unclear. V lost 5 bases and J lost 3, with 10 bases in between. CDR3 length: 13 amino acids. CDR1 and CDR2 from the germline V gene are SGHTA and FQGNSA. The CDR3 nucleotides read TGTGCCAGCAGCGCAGGCGGTGAAGAGACCCAGTACTTC. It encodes CASSAGGEETQYF.

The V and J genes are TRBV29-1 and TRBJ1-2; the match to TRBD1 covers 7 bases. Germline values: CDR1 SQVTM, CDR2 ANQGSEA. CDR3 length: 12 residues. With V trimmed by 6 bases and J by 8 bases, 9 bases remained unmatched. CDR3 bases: TGCAGCGTCGTAAGACAGGGTACAGGCTACACCTTC. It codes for CSVVRQGTGYTF.

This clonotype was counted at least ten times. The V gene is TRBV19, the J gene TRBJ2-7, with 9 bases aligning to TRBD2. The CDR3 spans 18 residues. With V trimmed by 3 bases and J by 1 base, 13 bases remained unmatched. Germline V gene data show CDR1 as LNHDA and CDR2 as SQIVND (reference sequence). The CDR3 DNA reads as TGTGCCAGTAGTATGGCCCCCCTTAGCGGGAGTGGTTCCTACGAGCAGTACTTC. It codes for CASSMAPLSGSGSYEQYF.

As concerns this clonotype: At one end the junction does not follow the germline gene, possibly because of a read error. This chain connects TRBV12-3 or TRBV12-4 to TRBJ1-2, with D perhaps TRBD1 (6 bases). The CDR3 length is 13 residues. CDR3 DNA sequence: TGTGCCAGCAGTTTTACAGGGAACTCTGGCTACACCTTC. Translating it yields CASSFTGNSGYTF.

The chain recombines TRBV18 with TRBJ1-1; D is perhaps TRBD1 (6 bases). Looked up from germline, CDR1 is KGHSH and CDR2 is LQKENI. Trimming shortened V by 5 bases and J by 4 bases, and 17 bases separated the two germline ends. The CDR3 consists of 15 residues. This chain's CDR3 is CASSKGQGSGTEAFF. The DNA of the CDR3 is TGTGCCAGCTCAAAAGGGCAGGGGTCGGGCACTGAAGCTTTCTTT.

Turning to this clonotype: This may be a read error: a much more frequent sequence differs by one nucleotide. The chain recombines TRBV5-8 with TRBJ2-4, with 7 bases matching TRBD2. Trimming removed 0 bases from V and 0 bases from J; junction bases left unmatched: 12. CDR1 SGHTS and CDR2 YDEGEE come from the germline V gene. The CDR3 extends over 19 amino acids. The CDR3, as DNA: TGTGCCAGCAGCTTGGCCCCGGGACTAACGGGATCAGCCAAAAACATTCAGTACTTC. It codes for CASSLAPGLTGSAKNIQYF.

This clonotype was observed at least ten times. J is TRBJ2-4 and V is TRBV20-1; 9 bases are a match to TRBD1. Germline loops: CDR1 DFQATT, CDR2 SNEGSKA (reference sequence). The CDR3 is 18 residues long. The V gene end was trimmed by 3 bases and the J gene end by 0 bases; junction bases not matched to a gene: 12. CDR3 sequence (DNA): TGCAGTGCTAGTCCCGGACAGGGGTCCCCTTTAGCCAAAAACATTCAGTACTTC. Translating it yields CSASPGQGSPLAKNIQYF.

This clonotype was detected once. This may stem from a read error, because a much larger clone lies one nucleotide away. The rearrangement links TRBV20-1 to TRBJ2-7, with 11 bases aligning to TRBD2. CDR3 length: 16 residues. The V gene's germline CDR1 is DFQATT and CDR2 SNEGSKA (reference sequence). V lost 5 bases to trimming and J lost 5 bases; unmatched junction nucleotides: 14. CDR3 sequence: CSAGDLLAGAPDEQYF. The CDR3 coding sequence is TGCAGTGCTGGGGACCTACTAGCGGGAGCGCCTGACGAGCAGTACTTC.

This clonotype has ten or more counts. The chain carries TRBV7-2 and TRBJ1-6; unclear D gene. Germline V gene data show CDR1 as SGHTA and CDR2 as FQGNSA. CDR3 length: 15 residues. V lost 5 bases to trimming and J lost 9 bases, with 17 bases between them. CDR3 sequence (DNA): TGTGCCAGCAGCCCCCCCCCCCCGGCGGTTTCACCCCTCCACTTT. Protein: CASSPPPPAVSPLHF.

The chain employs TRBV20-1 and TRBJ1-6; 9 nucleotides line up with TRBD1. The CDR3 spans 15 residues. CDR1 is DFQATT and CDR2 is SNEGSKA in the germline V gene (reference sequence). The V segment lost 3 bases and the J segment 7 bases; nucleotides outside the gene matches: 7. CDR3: CSASTGQGGNSPLHF. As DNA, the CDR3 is TGCAGTGCTAGTACGGGACAGGGCGGGAATTCACCCCTCCACTTT.

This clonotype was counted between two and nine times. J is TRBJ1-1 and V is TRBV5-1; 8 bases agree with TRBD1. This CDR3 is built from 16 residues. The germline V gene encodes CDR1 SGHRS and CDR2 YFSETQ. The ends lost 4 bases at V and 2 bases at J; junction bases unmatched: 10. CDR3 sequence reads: CASSPGTGGANTEAFF. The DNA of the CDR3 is TGCGCCAGCAGCCCGGGCACAGGGGGAGCAAACACTGAAGCTTTCTTT.

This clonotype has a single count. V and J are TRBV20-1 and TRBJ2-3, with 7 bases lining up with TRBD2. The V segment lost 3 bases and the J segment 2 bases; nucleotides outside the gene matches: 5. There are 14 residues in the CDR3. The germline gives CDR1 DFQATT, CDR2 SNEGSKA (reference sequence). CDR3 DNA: TGCAGTGCTAGCGGGGAGGGGAACACAGATACGCAGTATTTT. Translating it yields CSASGEGNTDTQYF.

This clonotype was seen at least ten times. CDR3 in DNA: TGCAGCGTTGATAAGCAGGGCCGTTGGATCAATGAGCAGTTCTTC. This gives the protein CSVDKQGRWINEQFF. V is TRBV29-1 and J is TRBJ2-1, with TRBD1 as a possible D gene (5 bases). Trimming removed 3 bases at V and 6 bases at J, with 18 bases between. The CDR3 totals 15 residues. Germline loops: CDR1 SQVTM, CDR2 ANQGSEA.